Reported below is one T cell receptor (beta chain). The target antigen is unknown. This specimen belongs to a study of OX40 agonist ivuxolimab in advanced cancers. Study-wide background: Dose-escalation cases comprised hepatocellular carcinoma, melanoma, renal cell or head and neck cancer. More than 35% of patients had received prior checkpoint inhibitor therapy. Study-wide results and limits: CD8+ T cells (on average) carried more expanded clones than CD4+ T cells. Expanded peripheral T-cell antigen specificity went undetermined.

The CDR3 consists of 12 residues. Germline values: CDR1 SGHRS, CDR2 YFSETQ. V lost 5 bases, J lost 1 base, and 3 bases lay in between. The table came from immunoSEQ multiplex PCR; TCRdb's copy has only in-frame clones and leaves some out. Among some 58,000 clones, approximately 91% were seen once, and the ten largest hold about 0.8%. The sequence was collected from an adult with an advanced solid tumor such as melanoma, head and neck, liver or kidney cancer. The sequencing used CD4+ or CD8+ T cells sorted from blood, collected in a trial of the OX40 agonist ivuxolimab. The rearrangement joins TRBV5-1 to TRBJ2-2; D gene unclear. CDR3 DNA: TGCGCCAGCAGAGAGAACACCGGGGAGCTGTTTTTT. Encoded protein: CASRENTGELFF.